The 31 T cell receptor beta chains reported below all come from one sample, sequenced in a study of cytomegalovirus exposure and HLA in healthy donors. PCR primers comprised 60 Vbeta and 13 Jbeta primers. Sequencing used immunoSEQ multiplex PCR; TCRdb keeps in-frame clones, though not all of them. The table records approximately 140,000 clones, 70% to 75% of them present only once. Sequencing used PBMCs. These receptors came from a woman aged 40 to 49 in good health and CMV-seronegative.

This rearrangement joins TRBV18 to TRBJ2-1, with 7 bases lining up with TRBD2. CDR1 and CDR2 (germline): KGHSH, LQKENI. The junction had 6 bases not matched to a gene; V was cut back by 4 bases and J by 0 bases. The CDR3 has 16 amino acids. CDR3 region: CASSQFGGSSYNEQFF. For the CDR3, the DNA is TGTGCCAGCTCACAGTTTGGCGGGAGCTCCTACAATGAGCAGTTCTTC.

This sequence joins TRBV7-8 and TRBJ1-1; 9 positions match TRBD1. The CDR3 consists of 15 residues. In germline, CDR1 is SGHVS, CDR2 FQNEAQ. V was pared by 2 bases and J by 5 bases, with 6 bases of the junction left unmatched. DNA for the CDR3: TGTGCCAGCAGCTTATACGAGGACAGGGGTACTGAAGCTTTCTTT. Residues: CASSLYEDRGTEAFF.

CDR3 nucleotides: TGTGCCAGCAGCCCGATACGGGACTATGGCTACACCTTC. Its protein is CASSPIRDYGYTF. The chain links TRBV16 to TRBJ1-2; D not resolved. Germline assignment: CDR1 KGHSY and CDR2 FQNENV. This CDR3 has 13 residues. Deletions cut 4 bases from V and 3 bases from J, with 9 bases between. Looking up the rest from reference TRBV16 and TRBJ1-2 gives the full variable domain: GEEVAQTPKHLVRGEGQKAKLYCAPIKGHSYVFWYQQVLKNEFKFLISFQNENVFDETGMPKERFSAKCLPNSPCSLEIQATKLEDSAVYFCASSPIRDYGYTFGSGTRLTVV.

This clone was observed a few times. The CDR3 region is CASSLAPGTGSYGYTF. CDR3 sequence (DNA): TGTGCCAGCAGCTTGGCGCCAGGGACAGGGTCCTATGGCTACACCTTC. This chain links TRBV5-6 with TRBJ1-2, with 9 nucleotides matching TRBD1. J gave up 4 bases and V 0 bases, and 7 bases lay outside the gene matches. CDR1 and CDR2 from the germline V gene are SGHDT and YYEEEE. This CDR3 has 16 amino acids.

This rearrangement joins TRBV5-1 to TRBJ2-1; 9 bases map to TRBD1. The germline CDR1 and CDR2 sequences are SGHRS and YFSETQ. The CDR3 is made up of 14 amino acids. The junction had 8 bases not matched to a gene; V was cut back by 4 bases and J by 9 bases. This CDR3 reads CASSGLQGAGEQFF. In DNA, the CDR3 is TGCGCCAGCAGCGGATTACAGGGGGCTGGTGAGCAGTTCTTC.

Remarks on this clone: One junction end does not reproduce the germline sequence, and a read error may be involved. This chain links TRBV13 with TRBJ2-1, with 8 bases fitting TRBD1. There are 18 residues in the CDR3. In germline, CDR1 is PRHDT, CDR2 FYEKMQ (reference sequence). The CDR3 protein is CASSSNRVSGGWDNEQLF. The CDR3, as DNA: TGTGCCAGCAGCTCAAACAGGGTCTCAGGGGGCTGGGACAATGAGCAGCTCTTC.

The CDR3 DNA is TGTGCCAGCAGCTGGGGACAGGGGGCTACGGGGCAAGAGACCCAGTACTTC. This codes for CASSWGQGATGQETQYF. The chain links TRBV13 to TRBJ2-5; 12 bases align to TRBD1. CDR1 is PRHDT, CDR2 FYEKMQ, per germline (reference sequence). The CDR3 consists of 17 residues. The V segment lost 4 bases and the J segment 2 bases; nucleotides outside the gene matches: 8.

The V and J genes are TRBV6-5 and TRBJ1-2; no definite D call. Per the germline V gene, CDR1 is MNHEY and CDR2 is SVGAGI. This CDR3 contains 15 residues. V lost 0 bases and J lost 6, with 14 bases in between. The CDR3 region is CASSYSGSGSNGYTF. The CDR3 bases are TGTGCCAGCAGTTACTCGGGCTCCGGCTCCAATGGCTACACCTTC.

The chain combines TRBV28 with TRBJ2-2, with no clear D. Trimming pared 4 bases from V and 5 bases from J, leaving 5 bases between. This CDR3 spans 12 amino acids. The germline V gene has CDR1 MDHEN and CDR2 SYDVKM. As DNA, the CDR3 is TGTGCCAGCAGTTCCCCGACCGGGGAGCTGTTTTTT. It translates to CASSSPTGELFF.

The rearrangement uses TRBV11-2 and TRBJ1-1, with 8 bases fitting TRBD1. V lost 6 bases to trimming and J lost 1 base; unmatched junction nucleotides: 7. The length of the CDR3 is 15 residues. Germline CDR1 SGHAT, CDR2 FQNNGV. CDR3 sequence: CASRTWTGTNTEAFF. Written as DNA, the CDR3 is TGTGCCAGCAGAACCTGGACAGGGACGAACACTGAAGCTTTCTTT.

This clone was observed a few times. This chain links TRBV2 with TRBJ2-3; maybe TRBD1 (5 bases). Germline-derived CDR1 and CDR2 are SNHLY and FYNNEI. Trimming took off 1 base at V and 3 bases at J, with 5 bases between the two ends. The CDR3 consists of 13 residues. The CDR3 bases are TGTGCCAGCAGTGAAGAGGGGACAGATACGCAGTATTTT. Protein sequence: CASSEEGTDTQYF.

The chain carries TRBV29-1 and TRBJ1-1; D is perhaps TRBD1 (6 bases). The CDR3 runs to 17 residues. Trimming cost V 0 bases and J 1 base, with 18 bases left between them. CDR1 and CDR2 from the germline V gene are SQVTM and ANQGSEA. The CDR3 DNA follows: TGCAGCGTTGAAGAGGTAGGGGGGGGTATCCGGAACACTGAAGCTTTCTTT. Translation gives CSVEEVGGGIRNTEAFF.

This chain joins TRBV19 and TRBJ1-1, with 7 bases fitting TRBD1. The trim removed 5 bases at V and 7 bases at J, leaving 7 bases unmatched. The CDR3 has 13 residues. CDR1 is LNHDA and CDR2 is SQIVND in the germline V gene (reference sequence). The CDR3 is CASSPDRASEAFF. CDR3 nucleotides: TGTGCCAGTAGTCCTGACAGGGCCAGTGAAGCTTTCTTT.

The CDR3 DNA follows: TGCGCCAGCAGTGAGCAGGGAAGTCAGCCCCAGCATTTT. Its protein is CASSEQGSQPQHF. The chain has TRBV10-2 and TRBJ1-5, with a possible D match to TRBD1 (5 bases). The ends were cut back, 2 bases at V and 6 bases at J, with 8 bases in the middle. Germline V gene sequence: CDR1 WSHSY, CDR2 SAAADI. CDR3 length equals 13 residues.

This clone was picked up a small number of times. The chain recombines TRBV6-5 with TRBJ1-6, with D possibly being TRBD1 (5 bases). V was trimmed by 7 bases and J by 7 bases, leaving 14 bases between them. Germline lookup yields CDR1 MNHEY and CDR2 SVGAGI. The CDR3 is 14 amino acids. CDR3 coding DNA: TGTGCCAGCACCTCGAAAGCAGGGAATTCACCCCTCCACTTT. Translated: CASTSKAGNSPLHF.

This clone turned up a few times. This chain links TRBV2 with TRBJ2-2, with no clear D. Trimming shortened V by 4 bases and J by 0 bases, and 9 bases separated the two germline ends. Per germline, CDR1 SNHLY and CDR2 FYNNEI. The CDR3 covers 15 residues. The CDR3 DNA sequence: TGTGCCAGCAGTGTGTCGCGGACGAACACCGGGGAGCTGTTTTTT. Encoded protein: CASSVSRTNTGELFF.

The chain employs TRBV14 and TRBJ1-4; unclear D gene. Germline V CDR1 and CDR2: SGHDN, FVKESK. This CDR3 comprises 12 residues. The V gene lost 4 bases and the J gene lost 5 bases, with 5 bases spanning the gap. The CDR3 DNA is TGTGCCAGCAGCCCATTGAATGAAAAACTGTTTTTT. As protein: CASSPLNEKLFF.

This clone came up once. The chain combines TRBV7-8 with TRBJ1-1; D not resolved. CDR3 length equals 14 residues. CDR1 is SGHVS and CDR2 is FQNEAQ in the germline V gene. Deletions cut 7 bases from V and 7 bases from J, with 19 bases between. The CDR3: CASTRGGRDGEAFF. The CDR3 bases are TGTGCCAGCACGCGTGGAGGGAGGGATGGTGAAGCTTTCTTT.

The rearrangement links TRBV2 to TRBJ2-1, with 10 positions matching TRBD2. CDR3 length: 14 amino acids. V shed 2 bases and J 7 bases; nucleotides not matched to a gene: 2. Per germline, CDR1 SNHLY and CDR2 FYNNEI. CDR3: CASSESLAGNEQFF. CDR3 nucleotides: TGTGCCAGCAGTGAATCACTAGCGGGGAATGAGCAGTTCTTC.

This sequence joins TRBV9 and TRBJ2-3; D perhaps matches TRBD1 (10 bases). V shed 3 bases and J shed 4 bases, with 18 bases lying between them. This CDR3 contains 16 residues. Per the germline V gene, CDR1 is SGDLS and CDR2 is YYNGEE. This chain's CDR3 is CASSGRGGQGSDTQYF. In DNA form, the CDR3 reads TGTGCCAGCAGCGGGCGGGGGGGACAGGGGTCAGATACGCAGTATTTT.

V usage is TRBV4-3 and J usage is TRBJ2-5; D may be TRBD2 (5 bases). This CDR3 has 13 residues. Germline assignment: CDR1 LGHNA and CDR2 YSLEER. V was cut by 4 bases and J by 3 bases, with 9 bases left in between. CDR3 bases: TGCGCCAGCAGCCCTCCCGGGGAAGAGACCCAGTACTTC. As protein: CASSPPGEETQYF.

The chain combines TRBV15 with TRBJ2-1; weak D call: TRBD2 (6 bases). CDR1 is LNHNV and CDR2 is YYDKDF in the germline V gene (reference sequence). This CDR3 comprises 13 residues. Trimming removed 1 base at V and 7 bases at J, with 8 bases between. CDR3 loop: CATSRGAGNEQFF. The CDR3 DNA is TGTGCCACCAGCAGAGGGGCGGGGAATGAGCAGTTCTTC.

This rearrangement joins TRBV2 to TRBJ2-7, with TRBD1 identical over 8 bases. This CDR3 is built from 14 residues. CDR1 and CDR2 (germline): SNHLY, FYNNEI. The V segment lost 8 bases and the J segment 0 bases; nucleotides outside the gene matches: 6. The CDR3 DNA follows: TGTGCCAGCGGGCTGGGACAGGCCTCCTACGAGCAGTACGTC. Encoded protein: CASGLGQASYEQYV.

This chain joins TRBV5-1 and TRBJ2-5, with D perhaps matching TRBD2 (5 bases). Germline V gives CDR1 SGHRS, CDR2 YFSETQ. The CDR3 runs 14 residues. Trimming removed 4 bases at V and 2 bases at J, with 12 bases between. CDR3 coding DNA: TGCGCCAGCAGCCCCGGAGAGGGACAAGAGACCCAGTACTTC. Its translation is CASSPGEGQETQYF.

CDR3 coding DNA: TGCGCCAGCAGCCAACAACAGGGGCCCCTATTTGAAAAACTGTTTTTT. Its translation: CASSQQQGPLFEKLFF. The J gene is TRBJ1-4, the V gene TRBV4-3, with TRBD1 identical over 7 bases. This CDR3 has 16 amino acids. The J segment lost 7 bases and the V segment lost 2 bases, leaving 10 bases of the junction unmatched. Germline CDR1 LGHNA, CDR2 YSLEER.

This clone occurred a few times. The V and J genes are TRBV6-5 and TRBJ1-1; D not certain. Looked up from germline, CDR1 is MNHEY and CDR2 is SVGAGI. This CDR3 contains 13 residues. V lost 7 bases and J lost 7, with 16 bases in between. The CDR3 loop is CASNLLMGSEAFF. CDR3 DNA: TGTGCCAGCAACTTACTTATGGGGAGTGAAGCTTTCTTT.

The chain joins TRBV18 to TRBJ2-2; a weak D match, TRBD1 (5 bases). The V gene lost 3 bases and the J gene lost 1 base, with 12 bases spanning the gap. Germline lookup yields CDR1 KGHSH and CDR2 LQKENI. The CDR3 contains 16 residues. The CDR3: CASSPPVRGNTGELFF. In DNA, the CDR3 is TGTGCCAGCTCACCCCCGGTTAGGGGGAACACCGGGGAGCTGTTTTTT. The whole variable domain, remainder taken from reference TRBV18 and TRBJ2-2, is NAGVMQNPRHLVRRRGQEARLRCSPMKGHSHVYWYRQLPEEGLKFMVYLQKENIIDESGMPKERFSAEFPKEGPSILRIQQVVRGDSAAYFCASSPPVRGNTGELFFGEGSRLTVL.

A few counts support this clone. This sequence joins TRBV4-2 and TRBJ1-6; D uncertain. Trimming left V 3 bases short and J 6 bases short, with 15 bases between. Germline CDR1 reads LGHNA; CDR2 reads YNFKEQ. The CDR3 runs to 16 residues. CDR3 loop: CASSHPHGQVNSPLHF. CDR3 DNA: TGTGCCAGCAGCCACCCACATGGCCAGGTTAATTCACCCCTCCACTTT.

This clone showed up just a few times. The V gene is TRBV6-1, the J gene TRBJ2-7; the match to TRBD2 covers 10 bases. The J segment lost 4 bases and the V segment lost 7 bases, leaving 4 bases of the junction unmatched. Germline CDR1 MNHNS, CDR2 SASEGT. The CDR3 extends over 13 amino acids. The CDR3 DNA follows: TGTGCCAGCAAGGCTAGCGGGGGATACGAGCAGTACTTC. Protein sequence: CASKASGGYEQYF.

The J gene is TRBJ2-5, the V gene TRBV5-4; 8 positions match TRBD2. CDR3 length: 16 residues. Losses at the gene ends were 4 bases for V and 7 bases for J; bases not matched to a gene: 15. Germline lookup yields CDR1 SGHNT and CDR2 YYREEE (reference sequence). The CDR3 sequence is CASSPSSGGRSGTQYF. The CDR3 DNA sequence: TGTGCCAGCAGCCCCTCAAGCGGGGGTCGTTCCGGGACCCAGTACTTC.

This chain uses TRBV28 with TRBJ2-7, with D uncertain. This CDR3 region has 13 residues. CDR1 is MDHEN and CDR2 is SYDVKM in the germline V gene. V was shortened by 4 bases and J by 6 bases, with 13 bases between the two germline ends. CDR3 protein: CASSSSPLGEQYV. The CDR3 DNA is TGTGCCAGCAGTTCTTCCCCTTTGGGCGAGCAGTACGTC.